Following are 19 T cell receptor beta chains from one sample sequenced in a study of T-cell reconstitution after alpha-beta-depleted transplantation in children. The TCRbeta library was prepared with unique molecular identifiers. TCRdb re-analysed the PCR reads in MiXCR, keeping a single row per CDR3 protein. Among approximately 290,000 distinct CDR3 sequences listed, around 10% were seen once. The sample here was peripheral blood, taken 180 days after TCRalphabeta/CD19-depleted stem cell transplant. The receptors come from a male patient aged 2 to 9 who had a stem cell transplant for chronic granulomatous disease, so the T cells may come from the graft donor.

In this sample, this clonotype turned up many times. The chain uses TRBV3-1 and TRBJ2-1, with 8 bases that match TRBD2. CDR1 is LGHDT, CDR2 YNNKEL, per germline (reference sequence). With V trimmed by 3 bases and J by 0 bases, 7 bases remained unmatched. CDR3 length equals 17 residues. The CDR3 region is CASSHRSGKSSYNEQFF. CDR3 DNA sequence: TGTGCCAGCAGCCATCGTAGCGGGAAAAGCTCCTACAATGAGCAGTTCTTC.

Note on this clonotype: A much more abundant neighbour one base away suggests this may be a read error. The chain employs TRBV28 and TRBJ2-5, with TRBD1 identical over 7 bases. Germline CDR1 is MDHEN and CDR2 is SYDVKM. The CDR3 contains 13 residues. DNA of the CDR3: TGTGCCAGCCTGGGGACAGCCCAAGAGACCCAGAACTTC. It translates to CASLGTAQETQNF.

Ten or more counts support this clonotype. The chain joins TRBV12-3 or TRBV12-4 to TRBJ2-1; D not certain. Deletions cut 7 bases from V and 4 bases from J, with 14 bases between. The CDR3 is made up of 14 amino acids. In nucleotides, the CDR3 is TGTGCCAGCAAACTCTCCCAGGCTTACAATGAGCAGTTCTTC. Protein: CASKLSQAYNEQFF.

In this sample, this clonotype turned up many times. The chain uses TRBV21-1 and TRBJ2-3; the table's D gene call, TRBD2, was not cross checked with the DNA. TRBV21-1 is a pseudogene. The CDR3 covers 15 residues. For the CDR3, the DNA is TGTGCCAGCAATTGTGGAGGGCTAGCGATAAATACGCAGTATTTT. Translating gives CASNCGGLAINTQYF.

This clonotype occurred a few times. This sequence joins TRBV28 and TRBJ2-7; 9 positions match TRBD2. The germline V gene encodes CDR1 MDHEN and CDR2 SYDVKM. CDR3 length: 17 residues. V shed 5 bases and J 2 bases; nucleotides not matched to a gene: 13. CDR3 sequence reads: CASSQNPTASGTYEQYF. CDR3 sequence (DNA): TGTGCCAGCAGTCAAAATCCCACGGCTAGCGGGACCTACGAGCAGTACTTC.

CDR3 loop: CASSYSTGQRETQYF. CDR3 in DNA: TGTGCCAGCAGTTACTCGACCGGACAGAGAGAGACCCAGTACTTC. The rearrangement links TRBV6-5 to TRBJ2-5; maybe TRBD1 (6 bases). The CDR3 spans 15 residues. V lost 0 bases, J lost 4 bases, and 12 bases lay in between. Germline V gives CDR1 MNHEY, CDR2 SVGAGI.

This clonotype occurred many times. The chain joins TRBV20-1 to TRBJ1-6; TRBD1 agrees at 7 bases. The ends lost 6 bases at V and 6 bases at J; junction bases unmatched: 8. The CDR3 covers 14 residues. Germline CDR1 reads DFQATT; CDR2 reads SNEGSKA (reference sequence). The CDR3 loop is CSAPRQGFNSPLHF. The CDR3, as DNA: TGCAGTGCACCCCGACAGGGCTTTAATTCACCCCTCCACTTT.

This clonotype was seen ten or more times. The rearrangement uses TRBV12-3 or TRBV12-4 and TRBJ2-5; weak D call: TRBD1 (6 bases). The CDR3 extends over 13 amino acids. With 3 bases removed from V and 5 bases from J, the gap between germline ends came to 10 bases. CDR3 in amino acids: CASSFTGLETQYF. CDR3 DNA: TGTGCCAGCAGTTTCACAGGGTTGGAGACCCAGTACTTC.

This clonotype was picked up a small number of times. The chain carries TRBV27 and TRBJ2-2, with 9 bases matching TRBD2. This CDR3 comprises 14 residues. The germline V gene encodes CDR1 MNHEY and CDR2 SMNVEV (reference sequence). The ends lost 8 bases at V and 2 bases at J; junction bases unmatched: 3. The CDR3 is CASGLATNTGELFF. Here the CDR3 DNA reads TGTGCCAGCGGACTAGCGACAAACACCGGGGAGCTGTTTTTT.

This clonotype was counted many times. V and J are TRBV28 and TRBJ2-7, with 7 bases that match TRBD2. Per the germline V gene, CDR1 is MDHEN and CDR2 is SYDVKM. This CDR3 region has 15 residues. With 5 bases clipped from V and 0 bases from J, the junction kept 7 bases outside the gene matches. Here the CDR3 DNA reads TGTGCCAGCAGTACCTTGGGGGGGACCTCCTACGAGCAGTACTTC. This translates into CASSTLGGTSYEQYF.

A few counts support this clonotype. This chain connects TRBV18 to TRBJ1-3; a possible D gene is TRBD1 (6 bases). The germline V and J ends were trimmed by 8 bases and 4 bases, with 9 bases remaining between them. This CDR3 region has 12 residues. From germline, CDR1 is KGHSH and CDR2 LQKENI. The chain's CDR3 is CASMGQGNTIYF. The CDR3 nucleotides read TGTGCCAGCATGGGACAAGGAAACACCATATATTTT.

This clonotype was recorded many times. The J gene is TRBJ2-7, the V gene TRBV5-1; D is possibly TRBD2 (5 bases). The CDR3 spans 14 residues. CDR1 is SGHRS and CDR2 is YFSETQ in the germline V gene. V lost 5 bases and J lost 4, with 16 bases in between. CDR3 DNA sequence: TGCGCCAGCAGAGACCATCAACGGGATTACGAGCAGTACTTC. Translation gives CASRDHQRDYEQYF.

This clonotype was found many times. The rearrangement uses TRBV7-3 and TRBJ2-1, with 8 bases fitting TRBD1. The CDR3 is 15 residues long. Germline CDR1 reads SGHTA; CDR2 reads FQGTGA. Trimming took 3 bases from V and 5 from J; bases not matched to a gene: 6. DNA of the CDR3: TGTGCCAGCAGCTTTTTCCAGGGGGCAAACAATGAGCAGTTCTTC. It is translated as CASSFFQGANNEQFF.

This clonotype was observed at least ten times. The chain combines TRBV29-1 with TRBJ2-7; 8 bases fit TRBD2. The V gene end was trimmed by 7 bases and the J gene end by 6 bases; junction bases not matched to a gene: 8. The CDR3 covers 12 residues. CDR1 and CDR2 (germline): SQVTM, ANQGSEA. Written as DNA, the CDR3 is TGCAGCGGAGTAGCGGGACTAGGCGAGCAGTACTTC. Amino acids: CSGVAGLGEQYF.

This clonotype has ten or more counts. This chain joins TRBV3-1 and TRBJ2-7, with D perhaps TRBD1 (5 bases). Germline V lookup: CDR1 LGHDT, CDR2 YNNKEL (reference sequence). The ends were cut back, 5 bases at V and 6 bases at J, with 11 bases in the middle. The CDR3 spans 12 residues. The CDR3 DNA follows: TGTGCCAGCAGCTATCAGGGTCGCGAGCAGTACTTC. Its translation is CASSYQGREQYF.

In its sample, this clonotype was seen many times. The rearrangement uses TRBV20-1 and TRBJ2-3, with D maybe TRBD2 (6 bases). Germline assignment: CDR1 DFQATT and CDR2 SNEGSKA (reference sequence). With 7 bases removed from V and 0 bases from J, the gap between germline ends came to 14 bases. CDR3 length equals 14 residues. The CDR3 DNA follows: TGCAGTGTCCAAGTAGCGGAAAGCACAGATACGCAGTATTTT. This codes for CSVQVAESTDTQYF.

The table lists this clonotype with many counts. The chain combines TRBV4-2 with TRBJ2-5; 10 bases are a match to TRBD2. CDR3 length: 17 residues. Germline V lookup: CDR1 LGHNA, CDR2 YNFKEQ. V was clipped by 1 base and J by 1 base; unmatched bases: 6. CDR3 coding DNA: TGTGCCAGCAGCCAAGGACTAGCGGGTCTCTCCCAAGAGACCCAGTACTTC. Its translation: CASSQGLAGLSQETQYF.

This clonotype was seen only a few times. This chain uses TRBV4-2 with TRBJ2-2; 7 bases fit TRBD2. Germline loops: CDR1 LGHNA, CDR2 YNFKEQ. V gave up 4 bases and J gave up 1 base; unmatched junction bases: 6. The CDR3 sequence is 16 residues long. For the CDR3, the DNA is TGTGCCAGCAGCCGAGAGGCTAGCGGGAACACCGGGGAGCTGTTTTTT. It encodes CASSREASGNTGELFF.

This clonotype was observed at least ten times. The chain has TRBV6-2 or TRBV6-3 and TRBJ2-1, with 12 bases that match TRBD2. CDR3 size: 16 residues. The germline V gene has CDR1 MNHEY and CDR2 SVGEGT. V lost 6 bases, J lost 5 bases, and 8 bases stayed unmatched. The CDR3 protein is CASSLPWTSGNNEQFF. The CDR3 bases are TGTGCCAGCAGCTTGCCCTGGACTAGCGGGAACAATGAGCAGTTCTTC.